This T cell receptor beta chain comes out of a study of T-cell reconstitution after alpha-beta-depleted transplantation in children. Study-level points and caveats: As was reported, about two months after transplant, alpha-beta T cells came from several hundred expanded graft clones. Surviving recipient T cells and intrathymic progenitors accounted for some patients' high TCRbeta diversity at day 60. T-cell numbers and diversity one year post-transplant derived largely from freshly generated T cells.

This clonotype was recorded a few times. Antigen: not known. V shed 2 bases and J shed 9 bases, with 12 bases lying between them. Germline-derived CDR1 and CDR2 are SGHDN and FVKESK. This CDR3 has 13 amino acids. TCRbeta library construction was performed incorporating unique molecular identifiers. MiXCR, applied by TCRdb to the PCR reads, yields one record per CDR3 protein. The table shows fewer than 750,000 distinct CDR3 sequences, with 25% to 30% occurring only once. The sequencing used PBMCs, collected before TCRalphabeta/CD19-depleted stem cell transplant. The TCR sequence derives from a boy younger than two with Wiskott-Aldrich syndrome, due to receive a stem cell transplant. The rearrangement uses TRBV14 and TRBJ2-3; maybe TRBD2 (5 bases). The CDR3 reads CASSQSDSETQYF. The CDR3 nucleotides are TGTGCCAGCAGCCAATCGGACTCGGAAACGCAGTATTTT.